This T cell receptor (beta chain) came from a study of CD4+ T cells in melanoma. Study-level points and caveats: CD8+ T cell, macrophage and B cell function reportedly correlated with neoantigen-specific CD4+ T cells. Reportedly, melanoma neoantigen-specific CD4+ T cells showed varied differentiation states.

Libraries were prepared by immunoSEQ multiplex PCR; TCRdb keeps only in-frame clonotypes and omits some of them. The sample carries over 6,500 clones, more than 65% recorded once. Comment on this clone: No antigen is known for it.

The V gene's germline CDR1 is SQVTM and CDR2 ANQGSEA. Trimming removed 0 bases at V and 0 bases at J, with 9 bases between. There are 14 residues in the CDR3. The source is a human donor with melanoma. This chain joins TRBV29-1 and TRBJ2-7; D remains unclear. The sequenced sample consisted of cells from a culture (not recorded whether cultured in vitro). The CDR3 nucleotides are TGCAGCGTTGAAGATGGCCGGAACTCCTACGAGCAGTACTTC. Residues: CSVEDGRNSYEQYF.